The rows below give T cell receptor beta chains drawn from one sample of a study of T cells in narcolepsy. TCRdb's copy holds only in-frame clones and misses some; the assay was immunoSEQ multiplex PCR. The profile shows about 15,000 clones, 85% of them singletons. Material for sequencing was memory (CD45RA-) CD4+ T cells from blood. These receptors were taken from a human donor in good health. The CDR3 runs from the conserved cysteine through the conserved F or W. The order of the fields is V gene, clone size, D gene, J gene, CDR3 DNA, CDR3 protein. The D gene is left open where the match is weak. Size is stated for part of the rows, as once, few or many counts, or as a class when the clone is expanded.

V: TRBV27
size: NA
D: NA
J: TRBJ1-5
DNA: TGTGCCAGCAGTTTTCGAGGAAACATCAATCAGCCCCAGCATTTT
CDR3: CASSFRGNINQPQHF

V: TRBV7-6
size: NA
D: NA
J: TRBJ1-1
DNA: TGTGCCAGCAGCTTAGTCCAAAGGACAGAATCTGAAGCTTTCTTT
CDR3: CASSLVQRTESEAFF

V: TRBV10-3
size: once
D: NA
J: TRBJ1-2
DNA: TGTGCCATCAACTCTAACTATGGCTACACCTTC
CDR3: CAINSNYGYTF

V: TRBV5-4
size: medium-sized
D: TRBD1
J: TRBJ2-7
DNA: TGTGCCAGCAGCGGCCGCGACAGGGGGCGGGACGAGCAGTACTTC
CDR3: CASSGRDRGRDEQYF

V: TRBV11-2
size: NA
D: TRBD2
J: TRBJ2-5
DNA: TGTGCCAGCAGCAACGCGGGGCGGCGGGAGGAGACCCAGTACTTC
CDR3: CASSNAGRREETQYF

V: TRBV11-2
size: NA
D: NA
J: TRBJ2-1
DNA: TGTGCCAGCAGCCCGATTCGGGGGCGGGTCGATGAGCAGTTCTTC
CDR3: CASSPIRGRVDEQFF

V: TRBV27
size: medium-sized
D: NA
J: TRBJ1-1
DNA: TGTGCCAGCACCCCTGGCAGGGGAAACACTGAAGCTTTCTTT
CDR3: CASTPGRGNTEAFF

V: TRBV7-2
size: NA
D: NA
J: TRBJ1-1
DNA: TGTGCCAGCAGCTTATGGGGCGGGGAAGCTTTCTTT
CDR3: CASSLWGGEAFF

V: TRBV5-1
size: once
D: NA
J: TRBJ1-1
DNA: TGCGCCAGCAGCTTGGTGGCAGAGACTGAAGCTTTCTTT
CDR3: CASSLVAETEAFF

V: TRBV5-4
size: NA
D: TRBD1
J: TRBJ1-4
DNA: TGTGCCAGCAGCTCTGGACAGGTCAATTATGAAAAACTGTTTTTT
CDR3: CASSSGQVNYEKLFF

V: TRBV4-1
size: NA
D: NA
J: TRBJ2-2
DNA: TGCGCCAGCAGCCAACTTCCCAGTCACACCGGGGAGCTGTTTTTT
CDR3: CASSQLPSHTGELFF

V: TRBV6-1
size: once
D: TRBD2
J: TRBJ2-3
DNA: TGTGCCAGCATATTGGGGGGGGGAGATACGCAGTATTTT
CDR3: CASILGGGDTQYF

V: TRBV5-1
size: NA
D: TRBD1
J: TRBJ2-5
DNA: TGCGCCAGCAGCGATCCGACAGGGGGGCGAGAGACCCAGTACTTC
CDR3: CASSDPTGGRETQYF

V: TRBV9
size: NA
D: NA
J: TRBJ1-2
DNA: TGTGCCAGCAGCCCGGGAGTCGACTATGGCTACACCTTC
CDR3: CASSPGVDYGYTF

V: TRBV7-2
size: once
D: TRBD2
J: TRBJ2-3
DNA: TGTGCCAGCAGCCCTTGGGGGGGGTTCACAGATACGCAGTATTTT
CDR3: CASSPWGGFTDTQYF

V: TRBV6-1
size: NA
D: NA
J: TRBJ1-6
DNA: TGTGCCAGCAAGGCAGTCAGCAATTCACCCCTCCACTTT
CDR3: CASKAVSNSPLHF

V: TRBV7-2
size: NA
D: NA
J: TRBJ1-1
DNA: TGTGCCACCTGGGGAGGGATAGAAGCTTTCTTT
CDR3: CATWGGIEAFF

V: TRBV9
size: NA
D: NA
J: TRBJ2-7
DNA: TGTGCCAGCAGCGTCCGGACAGAGAGGGTCTACGAGCAGTACTTC
CDR3: CASSVRTERVYEQYF

V: TRBV27
size: NA
D: TRBD2
J: TRBJ2-7
DNA: TGTGCCAGCAGCTCGCACCGGACTAGCGGCACCTACGAGCAGTACTTC
CDR3: CASSSHRTSGTYEQYF

V: TRBV5-6
size: once
D: TRBD1
J: TRBJ1-2
DNA: TGTGCCAGCAGCCCCCCAGGACAGGAAGCTAACTATGGCTACACCTTC
CDR3: CASSPPGQEANYGYTF

V: TRBV5-1
size: NA
D: NA
J: TRBJ2-5
DNA: TGCGCCAGCAGCTTGCCGGCAGAGACCCAGTACTTC
CDR3: CASSLPAETQYF

V: TRBV4-2
size: NA
D: NA
J: TRBJ2-7
DNA: TGTGCCAGCAGCCAAGTAAAAGCTTGGGAGCAGTACTTC
CDR3: CASSQVKAWEQYF

V: TRBV6-1
size: NA
D: NA
J: TRBJ1-2
DNA: TGTGCCAGCACAGTGGGACACCTCCAGGGGTATGGCTACACCTTC
CDR3: CASTVGHLQGYGYTF

V: TRBV13
size: NA
D: NA
J: TRBJ1-4
DNA: TGTGCCAGCAGCTTCGGACGGCTGGAGGAAAAACTGTTTTTT
CDR3: CASSFGRLEEKLFF